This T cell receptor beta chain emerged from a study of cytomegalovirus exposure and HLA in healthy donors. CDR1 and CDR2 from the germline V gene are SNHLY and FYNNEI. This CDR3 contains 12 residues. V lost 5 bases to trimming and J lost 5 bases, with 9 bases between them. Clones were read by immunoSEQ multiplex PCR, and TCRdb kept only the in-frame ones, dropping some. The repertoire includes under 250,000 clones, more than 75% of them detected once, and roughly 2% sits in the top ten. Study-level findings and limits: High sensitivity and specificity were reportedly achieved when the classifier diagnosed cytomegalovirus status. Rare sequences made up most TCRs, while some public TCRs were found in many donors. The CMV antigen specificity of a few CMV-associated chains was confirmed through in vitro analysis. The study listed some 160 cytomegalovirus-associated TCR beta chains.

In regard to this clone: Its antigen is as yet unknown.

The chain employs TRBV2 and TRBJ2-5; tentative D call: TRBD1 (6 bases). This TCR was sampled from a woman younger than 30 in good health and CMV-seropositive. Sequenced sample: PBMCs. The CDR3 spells CASSPQGETQYF. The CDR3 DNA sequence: TGTGCCAGCAGTCCCCAGGGGGAGACCCAGTACTTC.